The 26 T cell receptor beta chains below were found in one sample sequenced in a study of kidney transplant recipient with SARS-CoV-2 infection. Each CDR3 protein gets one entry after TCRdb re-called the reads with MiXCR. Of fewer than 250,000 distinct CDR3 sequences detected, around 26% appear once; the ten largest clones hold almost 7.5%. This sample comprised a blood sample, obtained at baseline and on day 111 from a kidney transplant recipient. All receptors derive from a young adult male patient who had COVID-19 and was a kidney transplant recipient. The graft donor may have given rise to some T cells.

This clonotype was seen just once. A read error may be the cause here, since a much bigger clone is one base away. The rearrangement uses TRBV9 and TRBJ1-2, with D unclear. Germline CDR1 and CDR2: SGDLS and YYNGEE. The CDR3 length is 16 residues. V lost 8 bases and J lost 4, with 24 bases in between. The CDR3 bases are TGTGCCAGAATATCATGGTACTCAAGAAAGACCTATGGCTACACCTTC. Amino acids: CARISWYSRKTYGYTF.

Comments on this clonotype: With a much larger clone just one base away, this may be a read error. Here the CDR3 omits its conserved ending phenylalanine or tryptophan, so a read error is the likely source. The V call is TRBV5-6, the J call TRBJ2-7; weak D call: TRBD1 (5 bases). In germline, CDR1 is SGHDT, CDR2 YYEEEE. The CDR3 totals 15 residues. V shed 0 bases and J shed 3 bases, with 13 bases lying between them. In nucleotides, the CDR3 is TGTGCCAGCAGCTTGGGCCAGGGTGGATTCTACGAGCAGTACTCC. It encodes CASSLGQGGFYEQYS.

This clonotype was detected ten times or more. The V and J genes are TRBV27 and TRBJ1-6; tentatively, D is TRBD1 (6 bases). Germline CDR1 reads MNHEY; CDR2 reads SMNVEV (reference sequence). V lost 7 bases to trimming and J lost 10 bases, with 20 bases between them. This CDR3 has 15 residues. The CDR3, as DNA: TGTGCCAGCACCCCTTTGATACAGGGTGGGTCACCCCTCCACTTT. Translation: CASTPLIQGGSPLHF.

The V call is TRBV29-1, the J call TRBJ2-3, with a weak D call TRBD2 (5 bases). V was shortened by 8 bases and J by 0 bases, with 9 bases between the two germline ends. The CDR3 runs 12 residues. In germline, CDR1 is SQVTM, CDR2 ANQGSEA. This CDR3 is CSYRGSTDTQYF. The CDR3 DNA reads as TGCAGCTACCGGGGAAGCACAGATACGCAGTATTTT.

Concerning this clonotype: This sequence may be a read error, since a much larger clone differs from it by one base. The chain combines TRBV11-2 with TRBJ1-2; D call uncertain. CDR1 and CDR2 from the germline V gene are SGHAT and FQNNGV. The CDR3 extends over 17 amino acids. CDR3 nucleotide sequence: TGTGCCAGCAGCATACATGAAACAAGCAGAAAGACCTATGACTACACCTTC. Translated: CASSIHETSRKTYDYTF.

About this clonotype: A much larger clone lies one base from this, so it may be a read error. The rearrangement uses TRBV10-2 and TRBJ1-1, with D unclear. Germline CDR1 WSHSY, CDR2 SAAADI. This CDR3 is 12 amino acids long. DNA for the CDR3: TGCACCAGCAGTATCGACGACACTGAAGCTTTCTTT. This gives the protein CTSSIDDTEAFF.

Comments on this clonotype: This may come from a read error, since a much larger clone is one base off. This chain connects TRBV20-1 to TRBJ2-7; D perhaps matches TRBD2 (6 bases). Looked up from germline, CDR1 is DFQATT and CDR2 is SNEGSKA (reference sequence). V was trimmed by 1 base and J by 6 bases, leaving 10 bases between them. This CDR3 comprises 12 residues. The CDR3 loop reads CSARVGGAEQYF. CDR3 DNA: TGCAGTGCTAGAGTGGGGGGAGCCGAGCAGTACTTC.

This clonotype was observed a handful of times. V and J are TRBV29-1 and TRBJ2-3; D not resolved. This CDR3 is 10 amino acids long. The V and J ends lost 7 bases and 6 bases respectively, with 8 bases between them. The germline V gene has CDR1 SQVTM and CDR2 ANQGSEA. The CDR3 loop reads CSASRDTQYF. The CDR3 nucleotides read TGCAGCGCCAGCAGGGATACGCAGTATTTT.

CDR3 DNA sequence: TGTGCCAGCGGTCCCGGGACAGGTAGTGAAAAACTGTTTTTT. Translating gives CASGPGTGSEKLFF. V is TRBV2 and J is TRBJ1-4, with 8 bases identical to TRBD1. From germline, CDR1 is SNHLY and CDR2 FYNNEI. This CDR3 is 14 amino acids long. Unmatched junction bases numbered 9, after V lost 8 bases and J lost 7 bases.

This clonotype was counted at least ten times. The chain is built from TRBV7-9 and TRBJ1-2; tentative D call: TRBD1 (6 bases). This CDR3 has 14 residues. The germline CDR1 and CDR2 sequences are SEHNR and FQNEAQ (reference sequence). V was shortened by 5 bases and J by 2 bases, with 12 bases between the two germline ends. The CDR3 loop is CASSRGQWNYGYTF. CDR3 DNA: TGTGCCAGCAGCCGAGGACAGTGGAACTATGGCTACACCTTC.

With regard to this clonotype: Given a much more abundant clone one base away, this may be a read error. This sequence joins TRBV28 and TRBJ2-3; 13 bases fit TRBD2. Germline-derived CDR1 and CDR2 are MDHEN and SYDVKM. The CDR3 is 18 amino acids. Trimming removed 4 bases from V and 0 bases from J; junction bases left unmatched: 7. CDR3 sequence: CASSSGTSGKLSTDTQYF. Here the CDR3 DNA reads TGTGCCAGCAGTTCCGGGACTAGCGGGAAGTTGAGCACAGATACGCAGTATTTT.

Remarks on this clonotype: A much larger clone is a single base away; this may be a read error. CDR3 bases: TGTGCCAGCAATTACTCGACCCCGGGGACTGAAGCTTTCTTT. Protein: CASNYSTPGTEAFF. The V and J genes are TRBV6-5 and TRBJ1-1; D remains unclear. The CDR3 is 14 residues long. CDR1 is MNHEY, CDR2 SVGAGI, per germline.

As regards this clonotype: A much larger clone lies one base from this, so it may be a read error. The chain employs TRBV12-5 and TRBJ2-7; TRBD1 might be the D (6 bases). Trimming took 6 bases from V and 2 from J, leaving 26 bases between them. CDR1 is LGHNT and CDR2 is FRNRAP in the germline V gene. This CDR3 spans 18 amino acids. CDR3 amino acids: CASGPPPTDRFLTYEQYF. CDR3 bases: TGTGCTAGTGGCCCCCCGCCCACCGACAGGTTCCTAACCTACGAGCAGTACTTC.

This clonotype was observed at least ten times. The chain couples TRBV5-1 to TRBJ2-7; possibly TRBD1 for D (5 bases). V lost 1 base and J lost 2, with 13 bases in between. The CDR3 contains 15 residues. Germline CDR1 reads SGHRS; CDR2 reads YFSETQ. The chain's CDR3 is CASSLRRLGAYEQYF. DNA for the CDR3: TGCGCCAGCAGCTTGAGAAGGTTAGGGGCCTACGAGCAGTACTTC. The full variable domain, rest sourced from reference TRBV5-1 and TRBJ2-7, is KAGVTQTPRYLIKTRGQQVTLSCSPISGHRSVSWYQQTPGQGLQFLFEYFSETQRNKGNFPGRFSGRQFSNSRSEMNVSTLELGDSALYLCASSLRRLGAYEQYFGPGTRLTVT.

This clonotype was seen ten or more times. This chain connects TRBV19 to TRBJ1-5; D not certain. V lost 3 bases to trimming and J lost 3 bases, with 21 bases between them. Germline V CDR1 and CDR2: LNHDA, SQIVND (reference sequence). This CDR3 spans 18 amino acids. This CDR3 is CASSIGRGIWSFNQPQHF. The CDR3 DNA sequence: TGTGCCAGTAGTATCGGTCGAGGGATCTGGAGTTTCAATCAGCCCCAGCATTTT.

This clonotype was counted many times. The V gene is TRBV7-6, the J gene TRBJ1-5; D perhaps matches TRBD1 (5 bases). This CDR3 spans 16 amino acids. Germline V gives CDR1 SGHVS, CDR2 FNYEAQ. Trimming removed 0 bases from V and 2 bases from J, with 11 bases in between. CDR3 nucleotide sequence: TGTGCCAGCAGCTTAGCGGGGGGGGACCGCAATCAGCCCCAGCATTTT. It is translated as CASSLAGGDRNQPQHF.

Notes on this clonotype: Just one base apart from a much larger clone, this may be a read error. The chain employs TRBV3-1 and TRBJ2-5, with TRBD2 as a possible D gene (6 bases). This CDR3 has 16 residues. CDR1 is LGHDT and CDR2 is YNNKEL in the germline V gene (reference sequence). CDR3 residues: CASSQDLATAGSTQHF. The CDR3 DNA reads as TGTGCCAGCAGCCAAGATCTAGCGACGGCGGGTTCGACCCAGCACTTC.

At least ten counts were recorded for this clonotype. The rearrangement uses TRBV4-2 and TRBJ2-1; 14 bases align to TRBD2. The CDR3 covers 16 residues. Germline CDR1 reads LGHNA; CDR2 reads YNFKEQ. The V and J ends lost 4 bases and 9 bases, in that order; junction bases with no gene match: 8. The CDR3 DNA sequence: TGTGCCAGCAGCCTCTCGGGACTAGCGGGAGTTTTTGAGCAGTTCTTC. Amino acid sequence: CASSLSGLAGVFEQFF.

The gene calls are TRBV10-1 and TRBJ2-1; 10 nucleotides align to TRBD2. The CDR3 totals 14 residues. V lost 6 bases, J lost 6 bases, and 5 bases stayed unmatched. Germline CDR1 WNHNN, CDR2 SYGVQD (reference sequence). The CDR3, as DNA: TGCGCCAGCAGGCAGCGGGAGGGTATCAATGAGCAGTTCTTC. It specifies CASRQREGINEQFF.

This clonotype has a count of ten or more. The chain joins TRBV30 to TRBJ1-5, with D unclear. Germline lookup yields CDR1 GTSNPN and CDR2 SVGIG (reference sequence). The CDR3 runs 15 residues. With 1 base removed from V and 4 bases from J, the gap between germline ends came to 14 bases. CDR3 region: CAWSGGKVWNQPQHF. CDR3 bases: TGTGCCTGGAGTGGAGGGAAGGTTTGGAATCAGCCCCAGCATTTT.

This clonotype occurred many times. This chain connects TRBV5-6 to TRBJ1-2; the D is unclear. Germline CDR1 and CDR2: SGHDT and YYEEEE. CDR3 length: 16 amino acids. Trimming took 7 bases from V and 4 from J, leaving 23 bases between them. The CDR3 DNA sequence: TGTGCCAGCGGCCACAGCAATAGTCGAAAGACCTATGGCTACACCTTC. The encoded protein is CASGHSNSRKTYGYTF.

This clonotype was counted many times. CDR3 residues: CASSSGIPNQPQHF. The CDR3 region has the DNA TGTGCCAGCAGCTCCGGAATACCCAATCAGCCCCAGCATTTT. V is TRBV7-6 and J is TRBJ1-5, with D unclear. This CDR3 contains 14 residues. Per the germline V gene, CDR1 is SGHVS and CDR2 is FNYEAQ. Trimming removed 4 bases from V and 3 bases from J, with 10 bases in between.

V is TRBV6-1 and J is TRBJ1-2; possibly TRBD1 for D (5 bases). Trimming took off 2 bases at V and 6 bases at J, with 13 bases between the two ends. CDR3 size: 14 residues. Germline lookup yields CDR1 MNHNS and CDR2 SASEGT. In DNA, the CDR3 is TGTGCCAGCAGTGAAAACCGGGGCCGGGATGGCTACACCTTC. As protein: CASSENRGRDGYTF.

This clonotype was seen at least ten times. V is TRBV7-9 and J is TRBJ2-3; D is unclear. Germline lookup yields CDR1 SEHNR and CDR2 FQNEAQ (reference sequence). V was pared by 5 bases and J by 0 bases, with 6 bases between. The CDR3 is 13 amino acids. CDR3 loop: CASSPSSTDTQYF. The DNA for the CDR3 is TGTGCCAGCAGCCCTTCAAGCACAGATACGCAGTATTTT.

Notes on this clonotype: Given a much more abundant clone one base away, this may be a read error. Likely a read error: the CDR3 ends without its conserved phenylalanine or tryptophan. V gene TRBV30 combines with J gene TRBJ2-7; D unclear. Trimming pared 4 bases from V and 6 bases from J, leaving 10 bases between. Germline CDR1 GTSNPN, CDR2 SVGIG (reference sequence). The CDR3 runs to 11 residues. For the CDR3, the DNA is TGTGCCTGGACACGGGTTGGCGAGCAGTACCTC. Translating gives CAWTRVGEQYL.

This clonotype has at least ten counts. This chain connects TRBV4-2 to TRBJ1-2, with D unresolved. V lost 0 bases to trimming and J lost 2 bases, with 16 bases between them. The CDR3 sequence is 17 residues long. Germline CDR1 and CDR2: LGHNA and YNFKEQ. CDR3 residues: CASSQEVGTSENYGYTF. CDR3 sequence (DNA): TGTGCCAGCAGCCAAGAAGTGGGCACCTCGGAAAACTATGGCTACACCTTC.